This T cell receptor (beta chain) was sequenced for a study of T cell repertoires in cytomegalovirus infection. Study summary: CMV epitopes used comprised recently identified HLA-C-restricted ones and well-studied HLA-B-restricted ones. CMV infection plus the matching HLA type was flagged by public TCR beta signatures.

From the reads, TCRdb called clonotypes with MiXCR, one entry per CDR3 protein. This repertoire shows around 900,000 distinct CDR3 sequences, 30% to 40% found once; its top ten account for 13%. Regarding this clonotype: The antigen is undetermined.

This TCR was recovered from a human donor in good health (CMV status not recorded). Some clones in this sample may be carry-over from other donors' samples. The sample in question was cultured CD8+ T cells from PBMCs, obtained from culture after CMV antigen stimulation.

CDR3 sequence (DNA): TGTGCCAGCAGTCTCAGGACAGCCTATACTAGCAATCAGCCCCAGCATTTT. Translation gives CASSLRTAYTSNQPQHF. V gene TRBV2 combines with J gene TRBJ1-5; a possible D gene is TRBD1 (6 bases). Germline V lookup: CDR1 SNHLY, CDR2 FYNNEI. This CDR3 is built from 17 residues. Trimming cost V 5 bases and J 0 bases, with 17 bases left between them.